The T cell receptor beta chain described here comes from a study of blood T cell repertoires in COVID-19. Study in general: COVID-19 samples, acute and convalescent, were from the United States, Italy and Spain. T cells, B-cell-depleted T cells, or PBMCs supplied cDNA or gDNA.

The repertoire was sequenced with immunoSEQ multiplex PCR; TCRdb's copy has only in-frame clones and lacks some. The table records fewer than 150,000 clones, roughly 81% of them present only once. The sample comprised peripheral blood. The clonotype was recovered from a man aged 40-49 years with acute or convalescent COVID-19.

The chain's CDR3 is CASSSGQTGELFF. CDR3 coding DNA: TGTGCCAGCAGCTCGGGACAAACCGGGGAGCTGTTTTTT. The J gene is TRBJ2-2, the V gene TRBV5-4, with D possibly matching TRBD1 (6 bases). The V gene lost 3 bases and the J gene lost 5 bases, with 8 bases spanning the gap. CDR1 and CDR2 (germline): SGHNT, YYREEE (reference sequence). CDR3 size: 13 residues.